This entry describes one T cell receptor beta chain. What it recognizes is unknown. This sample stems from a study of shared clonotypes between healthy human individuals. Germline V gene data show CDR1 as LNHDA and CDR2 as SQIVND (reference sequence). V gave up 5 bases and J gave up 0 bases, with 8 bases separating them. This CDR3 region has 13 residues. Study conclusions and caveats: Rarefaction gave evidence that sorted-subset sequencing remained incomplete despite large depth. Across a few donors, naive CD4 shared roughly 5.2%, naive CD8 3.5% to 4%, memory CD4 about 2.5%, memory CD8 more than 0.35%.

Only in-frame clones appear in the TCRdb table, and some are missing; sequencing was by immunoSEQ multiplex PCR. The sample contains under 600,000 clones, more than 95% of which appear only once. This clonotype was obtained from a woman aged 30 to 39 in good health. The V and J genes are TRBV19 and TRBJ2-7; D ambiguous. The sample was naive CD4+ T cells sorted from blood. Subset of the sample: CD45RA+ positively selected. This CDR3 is CASSVGSSYEQYF. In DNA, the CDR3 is TGTGCCAGTAGTGTCGGATCCTCCTACGAGCAGTACTTC.